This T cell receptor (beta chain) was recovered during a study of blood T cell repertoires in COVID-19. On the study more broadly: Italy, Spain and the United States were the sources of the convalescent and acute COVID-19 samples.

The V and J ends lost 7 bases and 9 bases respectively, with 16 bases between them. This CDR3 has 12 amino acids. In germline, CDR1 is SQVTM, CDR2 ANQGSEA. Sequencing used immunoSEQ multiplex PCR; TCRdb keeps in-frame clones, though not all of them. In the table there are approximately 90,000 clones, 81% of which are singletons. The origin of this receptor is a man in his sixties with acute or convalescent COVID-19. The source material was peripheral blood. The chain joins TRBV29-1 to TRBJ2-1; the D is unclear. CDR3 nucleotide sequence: TGCAGCGGTGGTAATGGGCCCTTTGAGCAGTTCTTC. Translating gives CSGGNGPFEQFF.